Following are 28 T cell receptor beta chains from one sample sequenced in a study of blood T cell repertoires in COVID-19. Here immunoSEQ multiplex PCR was the method, and the copy in TCRdb shows in-frame clones only, minus some. The sample holds approximately 270,000 clones, around 89% seen once. Material for sequencing was peripheral blood. All receptors derive from a man aged 30 to 39 with acute or convalescent COVID-19.

This clone was recorded once. The V and J genes are TRBV24-1 and TRBJ2-1; 9 positions match TRBD2. V lost 2 bases and J lost 6; bases outside the gene matches: 7. The CDR3 spans 16 residues. Germline CDR1 is KGHDR and CDR2 is SFDVKD. This CDR3 reads CATSDSAGGPGNEQFF. DNA for the CDR3: TGTGCCACCAGTGATTCGGCGGGAGGGCCGGGCAATGAGCAGTTCTTC.

V usage is TRBV27 and J usage is TRBJ2-7; maybe TRBD1 (6 bases). There are 12 residues in the CDR3. Germline CDR1 and CDR2: MNHEY and SMNVEV (reference sequence). The CDR3 region is CVSGTRGYEQYF. CDR3 nucleotides: TGTGTCTCCGGGACAAGGGGCTACGAGCAGTACTTC.

J is TRBJ1-2 and V is TRBV29-1; the D gene is possibly TRBD1 (6 bases). The CDR3 consists of 11 residues. V was pared by 5 bases and J by 9 bases, with 13 bases between. CDR1 is SQVTM, CDR2 ANQGSEA, per germline. Here the CDR3 DNA reads TGCAGCGTTAGGGGGTTGCGGAGCTACACCTTC. Its translation is CSVRGLRSYTF.

V usage is TRBV29-1 and J usage is TRBJ2-1; D possibly corresponds to TRBD1 (6 bases). This CDR3 contains 13 residues. Trimming stripped 5 bases from V and 5 bases from J, with 13 bases between. CDR1 SQVTM and CDR2 ANQGSEA come from the germline V gene. CDR3 nucleotides: TGCAGCGTTCAAATCAACAGGGACAATGAGCAGTTCTTC. It translates to CSVQINRDNEQFF.

The rearrangement uses TRBV7-9 and TRBJ2-7; 14 nucleotides align to TRBD2. Germline V gives CDR1 SEHNR, CDR2 FQNEAQ (reference sequence). CDR3 length equals 16 residues. V shed 5 bases, J shed 6 bases, and the junction held 9 bases outside the gene matches. The CDR3: CASSGRLAGGLGEQYF. The DNA for the CDR3 is TGTGCCAGCAGCGGCCGACTAGCGGGAGGGCTAGGCGAGCAGTACTTC.

The chain carries TRBV30 and TRBJ2-3, with 7 bases identical to TRBD2. The CDR3 length is 14 residues. V lost 2 bases, J lost 3 bases, and 5 bases stayed unmatched. Germline V gene lookup returns CDR1 GTSNPN and CDR2 SVGIG (reference sequence). The chain's CDR3 is CAWSRGRETDTQYF. The CDR3 nucleotides are TGTGCCTGGAGTCGAGGGAGGGAAACAGATACGCAGTATTTT.

The V and J genes are TRBV18 and TRBJ1-6; D possibly corresponds to TRBD1 (6 bases). The ends were cut back, 1 base at V and 0 bases at J, with 16 bases in the middle. CDR1 KGHSH and CDR2 LQKENI come from the germline V gene. The CDR3 loop spans 19 amino acids. CDR3 sequence: CASSPRDISRDSYNSPLHF. The CDR3 nucleotides are TGTGCCAGCTCACCACGGGACATATCAAGGGACTCCTATAATTCACCCCTCCACTTT.

The V and J genes are TRBV7-3 and TRBJ1-2, with TRBD1 matching over 9 bases. There are 16 residues in the CDR3. Germline V CDR1 and CDR2: SGHTA, FQGTGA. V lost 5 bases, J lost 0 bases, and 7 bases stayed unmatched. The CDR3 DNA is TGTGCCAGCAGCCCCACAGGGGGCCCGGCTAACTATGGCTACACCTTC. Its protein product is CASSPTGGPANYGYTF.

This clone was recorded once. The rearrangement uses TRBV5-1 and TRBJ1-1; no reliable D call. The V end lost 1 base, the J end lost 0 bases, and 4 bases lay between the germline ends. The germline gives CDR1 SGHRS, CDR2 YFSETQ. The CDR3 is made up of 13 amino acids. Here the CDR3 DNA reads TGCGCCAGCAGCTTGAACTTGAACACTGAAGCTTTCTTT. It translates to CASSLNLNTEAFF. The entire variable domain, with the rest obtained from reference TRBV5-1 and TRBJ1-1, is as follows: KAGVTQTPRYLIKTRGQQVTLSCSPISGHRSVSWYQQTPGQGLQFLFEYFSETQRNKGNFPGRFSGRQFSNSRSEMNVSTLELGDSALYLCASSLNLNTEAFFGQGTRLTVV.

This chain joins TRBV11-3 and TRBJ2-3; 10 bases fit TRBD2. Germline CDR1 SGHNT, CDR2 YENEEA. The CDR3 consists of 16 residues. J gave up 6 bases and V 4 bases, and 10 bases lay outside the gene matches. CDR3 sequence: CASSSGTSERVDTQYF. The CDR3 bases are TGTGCCAGCAGCTCCGGGACTAGCGAAAGAGTCGATACGCAGTATTTT.

The chain recombines TRBV7-9 with TRBJ1-2; D not certain. Germline CDR1 reads SEHNR; CDR2 reads FQNEAQ (reference sequence). This CDR3 has 13 amino acids. V was cut by 5 bases and J by 5 bases, with 12 bases left in between. The CDR3 DNA sequence: TGTGCCAGCAGCCAAAATCGGGGATATGGCTACACCTTC. It yields the protein CASSQNRGYGYTF. Looking up the rest from reference TRBV7-9 and TRBJ1-2 gives the full variable domain: DTGVSQNPRHKITKRGQNVTFRCDPISEHNRLYWYRQTLGQGPEFLTYFQNEAQLEKSRLLSDRFSAERPKGSFSTLEIQRTEQGDSAMYLCASSQNRGYGYTFGSGTRLTVV.

The chain has TRBV7-8 and TRBJ2-3; 7 bases are a match to TRBD2. This CDR3 spans 16 amino acids. Per the germline V gene, CDR1 is SGHVS and CDR2 is FQNEAQ. V lost 1 base to trimming and J lost 3 bases; unmatched junction nucleotides: 7. CDR3 region: CASSLDGLGRTDTQYF. CDR3 DNA sequence: TGTGCCAGCAGCTTAGATGGACTAGGGAGAACAGATACGCAGTATTTT. The full variable domain, in which reference TRBV7-8 and TRBJ2-3 provide the parts outside the CDR3, is GAGVSQSPRYKVAKRGQDVALRCDPISGHVSLFWYQQALGQGPEFLTYFQNEAQLDKSGLPSDRFFAERPEGSVSTLKIQRTQQEDSAVYLCASSLDGLGRTDTQYFGPGTRLTVL.

V is TRBV2 and J is TRBJ2-7; D remains unclear. Looked up from germline, CDR1 is SNHLY and CDR2 is FYNNEI. The length of the CDR3 is 14 residues. Trimming cost V 2 bases and J 4 bases, with 12 bases left between them. This chain's CDR3 is CASSERPTAYEQYF. CDR3 DNA: TGTGCCAGCAGTGAAAGACCCACAGCTTACGAGCAGTACTTC.

This chain links TRBV3-1 (or the pseudogene TRBV3-2) with TRBJ1-3; D possibly corresponds to TRBD1 (6 bases). The germline V gene encodes CDR1 LGHDT and CDR2 YNNKEL (reference sequence). This CDR3 spans 14 amino acids. V was pared by 3 bases and J by 3 bases, with 9 bases between. CDR3 nucleotides: TGTGCCAGCAGCCAGGGGGCATTTGGAAACACCATATATTTT. Its protein product is CASSQGAFGNTIYF.

This sequence joins TRBV6-6 and TRBJ2-3, with TRBD1 matching over 8 bases. Germline trimming cut 5 bases from V and 5 bases from J; bases unmatched to any gene: 3. The germline gives CDR1 MNHNY, CDR2 SVGAGI (reference sequence). The length of the CDR3 is 13 residues. CDR3 nucleotides: TGTGCCAGCAGTGGACAGGGAGGAGATACGCAGTATTTT. It codes for CASSGQGGDTQYF.

This rearrangement joins TRBV15 to TRBJ2-7, with 8 bases matching TRBD2. Trimming cost V 0 bases and J 0 bases; bases outside gene matches: 10. Germline CDR1 LNHNV, CDR2 YYDKDF (reference sequence). The CDR3 consists of 18 residues. The CDR3 protein is CATSRDITLAGNSYEQYF. The DNA of the CDR3 is TGTGCCACCAGCAGAGACATAACATTAGCGGGGAACTCCTACGAGCAGTACTTC.

V and J are TRBV18 and TRBJ1-6, with 7 bases lining up with TRBD1. Per the germline V gene, CDR1 is KGHSH and CDR2 is LQKENI. Germline trimming cut 1 base from V and 6 bases from J; bases unmatched to any gene: 3. The CDR3 is 15 amino acids. The CDR3 sequence is CASSPRTGANSPLHF. The CDR3, as DNA: TGTGCCAGCTCACCACGGACAGGAGCTAATTCACCCCTCCACTTT.

The CDR3 is CASSIYRRFATNEKLFF. The DNA for the CDR3 is TGTGCCAGTAGTATCTACAGAAGATTTGCAACTAATGAAAAACTGTTTTTT. V usage is TRBV19 and J usage is TRBJ1-4; D uncertain. Germline V gives CDR1 LNHDA, CDR2 SQIVND (reference sequence). The CDR3 sequence is 17 residues long. Trimming took 3 bases from V and 0 from J, leaving 14 bases between them. Looking up the rest from reference TRBV19 and TRBJ1-4 gives the full variable domain: DGGITQSPKYLFRKEGQNVTLSCEQNLNHDAMYWYRQDPGQGLRLIYYSQIVNDFQKGDIAEGYSVSREKKESFPLTVTSAQKNPTAFYLCASSIYRRFATNEKLFFGSGTQLSVL.

There are a few counts of this clone. This sequence joins TRBV5-1 and TRBJ1-4; D uncertain. This CDR3 comprises 14 residues. CDR1 is SGHRS, CDR2 YFSETQ, per germline. V was cut by 6 bases and J by 1 base, with 10 bases left in between. The DNA for the CDR3 is TGCGCCAGCAACGAGGGAGGAACTAATGAAAAACTGTTTTTT. Amino acids: CASNEGGTNEKLFF.

This chain joins TRBV19 and TRBJ2-5; tentatively, D is TRBD2 (7 bases). There are 13 residues in the CDR3. Germline V gene data show CDR1 as LNHDA and CDR2 as SQIVND (reference sequence). V was shortened by 5 bases and J by 7 bases, with 14 bases between the two germline ends. The CDR3 bases are TGTGCCAGTAGTGTCGGGGGGCGGGGGACCCAGTACTTC. The encoded protein is CASSVGGRGTQYF.

The chain links TRBV5-5 to TRBJ1-2; weak D call: TRBD1 (5 bases). CDR3 length: 13 amino acids. Per germline, CDR1 SGHKS and CDR2 YYEKEE (reference sequence). The V end was cut by 0 bases, the J end by 10 bases, with 13 bases between. The CDR3 bases are TGTGCCAGCAGCTTGGTGTCCGGGGACTACTACACCTTC. Translated, it gives CASSLVSGDYYTF.

In this sample, this clone turned up once. CDR3 in amino acids: CASSQAGLAGGRDEQFF. For the CDR3, the DNA is TGCGCCAGCAGCCAAGCGGGACTAGCGGGGGGGCGGGATGAGCAGTTCTTC. V gene TRBV4-1 combines with J gene TRBJ2-1, with 16 bases that match TRBD2. This CDR3 is 17 amino acids long. Trimming cost V 1 base and J 8 bases; bases outside gene matches: 5. The germline CDR1 and CDR2 sequences are MGHRA and YSYEKL.

The chain is built from TRBV5-1 and TRBJ1-2, with TRBD1 matching over 8 bases. The ends lost 5 bases at V and 4 bases at J; junction bases unmatched: 7. Germline V gives CDR1 SGHRS, CDR2 YFSETQ. The CDR3 is made up of 14 amino acids. CDR3 bases: TGCGCCAGCAGGCCAGGGGGCGCAGGCTATGGCTACACCTTC. Its protein product is CASRPGGAGYGYTF. The whole variable domain, remainder taken from reference TRBV5-1 and TRBJ1-2, is KAGVTQTPRYLIKTRGQQVTLSCSPISGHRSVSWYQQTPGQGLQFLFEYFSETQRNKGNFPGRFSGRQFSNSRSEMNVSTLELGDSALYLCASRPGGAGYGYTFGSGTRLTVV.

The chain combines TRBV3-1 (or the pseudogene TRBV3-2) with TRBJ2-7; 8 positions agree with TRBD2. From germline, CDR1 is LGHDT and CDR2 YNNKEL (reference sequence). This CDR3 contains 13 residues. V lost 0 bases and J lost 6; bases outside the gene matches: 1. CDR3 DNA: TGTGCCAGCAGCCAAGAAGCGGGGGCCGAGCAGTACTTC. This encodes CASSQEAGAEQYF.

The CDR3 here is CATSDPSGTGTNEQFF. The CDR3, as DNA: TGTGCCACCAGTGATCCATCGGGGACAGGGACCAATGAGCAGTTCTTC. The chain carries TRBV24-1 and TRBJ2-1; 9 bases match TRBD1. With V trimmed by 3 bases and J by 6 bases, 8 bases remained unmatched. Per the germline V gene, CDR1 is KGHDR and CDR2 is SFDVKD. The CDR3 has 16 residues.

Here the CDR3 DNA reads TGTGCCAGCAGAAAAGGGACAGGGGTAGTCGGGGAGCTGTTTTTT. Protein product: CASRKGTGVVGELFF. The V gene is TRBV5-8, the J gene TRBJ2-2, with 10 bases fitting TRBD1. V lost 5 bases and J lost 7; bases outside the gene matches: 8. CDR1 is SGHTS and CDR2 is YDEGEE in the germline V gene. The CDR3 covers 15 residues. The whole variable domain, remainder taken from reference TRBV5-8 and TRBJ2-2, is EAGVTQSPTHLIKTRGQQATLRCSPISGHTSVYWYQQALGLGLQFLLWYDEGEERNRGNFPPRFSGRQFPNYSSELNVNALELEDSALYLCASRKGTGVVGELFFGEGSRLTVL.

The chain carries TRBV11-3 and TRBJ2-7; 8 bases are shared with TRBD1. The CDR3 runs to 15 residues. Germline-derived CDR1 and CDR2 are SGHNT and YENEEA. Trimming took 5 bases from V and 3 from J; bases not matched to a gene: 9. In nucleotides, the CDR3 is TGTGCCAGCAGCATGCACTCGGGACAGGACTACGAGCAGTACTTC. This encodes CASSMHSGQDYEQYF. The full variable domain, rest sourced from reference TRBV11-3 and TRBJ2-7, is EAGVVQSPRYKIIEKKQPVAFWCNPISGHNTLYWYLQNLGQGPELLIRYENEEAVDDSQLPKDRFSAERLKGVDSTLKIQPAELGDSAVYLCASSMHSGQDYEQYFGPGTRLTVT.

The rearrangement links TRBV11-3 to TRBJ2-7; 7 positions agree with TRBD1. The V gene's germline CDR1 is SGHNT and CDR2 YENEEA. This CDR3 region has 14 residues. Trimming at V came to 3 bases and at J to 0 bases, leaving 2 bases not matched to a gene. Written as DNA, the CDR3 is TGTGCCAGCAGCTTGGGGGACAGCTCCTACGAGCAGTACTTC. Its translation: CASSLGDSSYEQYF.